This TCR beta chain was retrieved from a study of monozygotic twins with inflammatory bowel disease. Findings and caveats of the study: Whereas healthy co-twins had higher TCRbeta diversity (inverse Simpson), IBD patients had lower diversity.

No DNA is given; TCRdb re-called the 5' RACE reads and lists each CDR3 protein once. The table lists roughly 300,000 distinct CDR3 sequences. Points on this clonotype: The antigen is undetermined.

The CDR3 runs to 15 residues. From germline, CDR1 is KGHSH and CDR2 LQKENI. Sequenced input: blood. This chain joins TRBV18 and TRBJ2-4; TCRdb's D gene call, TRBD2, goes unchecked for lack of DNA. This clonotype originated in a human donor with ulcerative colitis or Crohn's disease, or a healthy co-twin of an affected twin (not recorded which). The CDR3 here is CASSPGGVAKNIQYF.